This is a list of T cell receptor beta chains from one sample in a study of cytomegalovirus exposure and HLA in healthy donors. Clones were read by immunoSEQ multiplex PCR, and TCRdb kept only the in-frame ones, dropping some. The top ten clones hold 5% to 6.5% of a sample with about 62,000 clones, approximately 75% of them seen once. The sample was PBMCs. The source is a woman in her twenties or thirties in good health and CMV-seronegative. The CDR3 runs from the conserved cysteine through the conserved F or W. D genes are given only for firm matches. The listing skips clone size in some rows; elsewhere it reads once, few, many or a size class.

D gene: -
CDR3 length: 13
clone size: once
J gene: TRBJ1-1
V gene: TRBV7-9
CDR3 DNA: TGTGCCAGCAGCTTTTCAGGGAACACTGAAGCTTTCTTT
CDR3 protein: CASSFSGNTEAFF

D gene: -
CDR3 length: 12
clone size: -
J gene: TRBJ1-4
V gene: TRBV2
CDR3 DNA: TGTGCCAGCACCTCGGTTAATGAAAAACTGTTTTTT
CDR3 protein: CASTSVNEKLFF

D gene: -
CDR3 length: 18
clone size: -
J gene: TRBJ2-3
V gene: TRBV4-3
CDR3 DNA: TGCGCCAGCAGCCAAGCCCCTAGAGGGGGAGTTCGCACAGATACGCAGTATTTT
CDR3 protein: CASSQAPRGGVRTDTQYF

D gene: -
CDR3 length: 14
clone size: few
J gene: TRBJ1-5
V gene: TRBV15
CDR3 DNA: TGTGCCACCAGCAGAGACCCCACAAGAGGGCCCCAGCATTTT
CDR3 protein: CATSRDPTRGPQHF

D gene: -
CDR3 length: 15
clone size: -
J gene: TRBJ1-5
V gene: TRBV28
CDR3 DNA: TGTGCCAGCAGTTTTCAGGGGTGGCGCAATCAGCCCCAGCATTTT
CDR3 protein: CASSFQGWRNQPQHF

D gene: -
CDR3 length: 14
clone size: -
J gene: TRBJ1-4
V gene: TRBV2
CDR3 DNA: TGTGCCAGCAGTGATAGAGCAACTAATGAAAAACTGTTTTTT
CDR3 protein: CASSDRATNEKLFF

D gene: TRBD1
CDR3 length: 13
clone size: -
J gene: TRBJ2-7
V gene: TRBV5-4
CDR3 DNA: TGTGCCAGCAGCCCCGGACAGGACTACGAGCAGTACTTC
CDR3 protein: CASSPGQDYEQYF

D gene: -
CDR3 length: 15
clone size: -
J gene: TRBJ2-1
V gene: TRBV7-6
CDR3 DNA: TGTGCCAGCAGCTTAGATTCCTTAGGGGGAAATGAGCAGTTCTTC
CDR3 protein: CASSLDSLGGNEQFF

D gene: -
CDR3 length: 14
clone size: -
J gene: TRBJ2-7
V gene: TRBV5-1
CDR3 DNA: TGCGCCAGCAGCTCCGGGAGCGAAAGCTACGAGCAGTACTTC
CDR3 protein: CASSSGSESYEQYF

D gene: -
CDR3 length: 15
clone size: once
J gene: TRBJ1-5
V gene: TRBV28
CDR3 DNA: TGTGCCAGCAGTTTAGTAGCAGGGGGCAATCAGCCCCAGCATTTT
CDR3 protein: CASSLVAGGNQPQHF

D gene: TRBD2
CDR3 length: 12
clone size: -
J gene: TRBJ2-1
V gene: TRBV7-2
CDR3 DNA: TGTGCCAGCAGCTTTTATGGCGGGAGGAGGATCTTC
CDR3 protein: CASSFYGGRRIF

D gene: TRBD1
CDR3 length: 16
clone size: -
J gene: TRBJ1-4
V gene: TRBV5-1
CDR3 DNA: TGCGCCAGCAGCTACGGACAGGGTCCCACTAATGAAAAACTGTTTTTT
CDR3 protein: CASSYGQGPTNEKLFF

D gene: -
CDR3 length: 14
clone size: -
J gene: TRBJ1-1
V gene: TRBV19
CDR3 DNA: TGTGCCAGTACTATCGCGTTGGGGGGAGCTGAAGCTTTCTTT
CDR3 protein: CASTIALGGAEAFF

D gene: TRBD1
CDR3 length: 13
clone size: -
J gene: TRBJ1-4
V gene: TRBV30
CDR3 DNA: TGTGCCTGGGCCTACGGGACAGGGGAAAAACTGTTTTTT
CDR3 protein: CAWAYGTGEKLFF

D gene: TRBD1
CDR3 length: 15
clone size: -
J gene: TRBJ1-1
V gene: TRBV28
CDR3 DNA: TGTGCCAGCAGTTCCACAGGGGCCATGAGGACTGAAGCTTTCTTT
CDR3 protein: CASSSTGAMRTEAFF

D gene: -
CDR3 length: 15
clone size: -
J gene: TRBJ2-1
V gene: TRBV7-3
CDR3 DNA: TGTGCCAGCAGCTTAAATGGTCTAGATAACAATGAGCAGTTCTTC
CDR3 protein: CASSLNGLDNNEQFF

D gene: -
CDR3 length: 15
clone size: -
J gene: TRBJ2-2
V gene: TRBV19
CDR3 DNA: TGTGCCAGTAGCGTGACAGGTACAAACACCGGGGAGCTGTTTTTT
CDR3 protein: CASSVTGTNTGELFF

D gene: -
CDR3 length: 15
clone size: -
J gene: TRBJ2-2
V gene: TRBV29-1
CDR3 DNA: TGCAGAGCCTCAGGGGATACCTACAACACCGGGGAGCTGTTTTTT
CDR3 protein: CRASGDTYNTGELFF